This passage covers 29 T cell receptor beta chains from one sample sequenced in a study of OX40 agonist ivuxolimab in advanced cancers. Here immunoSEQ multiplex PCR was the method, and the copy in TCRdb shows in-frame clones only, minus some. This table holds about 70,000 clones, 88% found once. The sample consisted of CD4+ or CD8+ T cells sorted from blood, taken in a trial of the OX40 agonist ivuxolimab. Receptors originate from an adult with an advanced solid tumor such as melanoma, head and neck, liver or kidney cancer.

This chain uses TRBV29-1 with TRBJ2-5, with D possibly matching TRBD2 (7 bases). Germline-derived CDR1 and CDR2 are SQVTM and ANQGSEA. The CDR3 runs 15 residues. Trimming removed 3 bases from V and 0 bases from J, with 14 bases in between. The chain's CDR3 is CSVDGGGGYQETQYF. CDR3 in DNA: TGCAGCGTTGATGGGGGAGGGGGGTACCAAGAGACCCAGTACTTC.

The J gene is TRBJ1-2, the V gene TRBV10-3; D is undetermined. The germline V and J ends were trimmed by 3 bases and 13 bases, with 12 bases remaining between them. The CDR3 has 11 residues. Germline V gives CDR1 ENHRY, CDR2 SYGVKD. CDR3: CAISEDTAPTF. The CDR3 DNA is TGTGCCATCAGTGAAGACACCGCCCCCACCTTC.

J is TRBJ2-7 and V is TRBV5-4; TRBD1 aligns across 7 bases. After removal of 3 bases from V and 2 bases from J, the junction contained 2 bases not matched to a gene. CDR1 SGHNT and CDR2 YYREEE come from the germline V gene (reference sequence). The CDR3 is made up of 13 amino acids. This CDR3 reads CASSSGTAYEQYF. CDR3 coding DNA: TGTGCCAGCAGCTCGGGGACAGCCTACGAGCAGTACTTC. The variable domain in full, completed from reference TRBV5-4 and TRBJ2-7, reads ETGVTQSPTHLIKTRGQQVTLRCSSQSGHNTVSWYQQALGQGPQFIFQYYREEENGRGNFPPRFSGLQFPNYSSELNVNALELDDSALYLCASSSGTAYEQYFGPGTRLTVT.

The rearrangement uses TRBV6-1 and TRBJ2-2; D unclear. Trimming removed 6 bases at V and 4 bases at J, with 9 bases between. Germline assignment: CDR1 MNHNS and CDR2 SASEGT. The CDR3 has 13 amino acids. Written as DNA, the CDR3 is TGTGCCAGCAGGCCCCTTTCCACCGGGGAGCTGTTTTTT. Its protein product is CASRPLSTGELFF.

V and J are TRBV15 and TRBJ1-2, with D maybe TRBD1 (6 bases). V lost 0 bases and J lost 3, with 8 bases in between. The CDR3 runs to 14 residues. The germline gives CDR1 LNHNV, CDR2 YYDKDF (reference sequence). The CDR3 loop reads CATSRDAGDYGYTF. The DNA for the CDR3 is TGTGCCACCAGCAGAGATGCAGGGGACTATGGCTACACCTTC.

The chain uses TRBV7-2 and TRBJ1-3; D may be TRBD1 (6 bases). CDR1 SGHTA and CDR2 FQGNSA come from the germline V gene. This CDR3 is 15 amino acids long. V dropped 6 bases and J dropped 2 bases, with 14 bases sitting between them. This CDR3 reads CASRRDRNPGNTIYF. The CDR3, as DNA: TGTGCCAGCAGAAGAGACAGGAACCCTGGAAACACCATATATTTT.

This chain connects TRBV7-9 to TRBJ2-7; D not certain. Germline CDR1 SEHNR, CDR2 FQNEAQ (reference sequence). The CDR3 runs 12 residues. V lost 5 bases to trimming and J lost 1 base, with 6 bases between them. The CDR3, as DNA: TGTGCCAGCAGCGAACGGTCCTACGAGCAGTACTTC. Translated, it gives CASSERSYEQYF.

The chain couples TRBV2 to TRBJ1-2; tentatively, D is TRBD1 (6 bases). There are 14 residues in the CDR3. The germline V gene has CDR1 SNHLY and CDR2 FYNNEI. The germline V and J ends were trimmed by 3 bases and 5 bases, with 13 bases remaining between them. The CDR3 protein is CASSEGEGEYGYTF. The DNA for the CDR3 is TGTGCCAGCAGTGAGGGGGAGGGGGAGTATGGCTACACCTTC.

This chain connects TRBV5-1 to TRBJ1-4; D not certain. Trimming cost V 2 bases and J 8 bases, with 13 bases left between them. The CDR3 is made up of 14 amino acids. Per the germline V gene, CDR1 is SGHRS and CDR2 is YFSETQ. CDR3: CASSFARRREKLFF. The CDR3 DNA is TGCGCCAGCAGCTTCGCACGGCGGCGGGAAAAACTGTTTTTT.

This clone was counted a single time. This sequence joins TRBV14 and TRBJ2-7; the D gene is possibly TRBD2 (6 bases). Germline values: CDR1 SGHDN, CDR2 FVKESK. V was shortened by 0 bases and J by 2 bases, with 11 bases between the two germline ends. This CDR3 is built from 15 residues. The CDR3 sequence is CASSQDPGAAYEQYF. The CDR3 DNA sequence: TGTGCCAGCAGCCAAGATCCGGGAGCCGCCTACGAGCAGTACTTC.

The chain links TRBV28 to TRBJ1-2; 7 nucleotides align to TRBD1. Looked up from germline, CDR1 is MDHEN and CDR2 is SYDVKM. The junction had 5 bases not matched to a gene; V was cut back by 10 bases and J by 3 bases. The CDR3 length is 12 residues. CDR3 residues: CATTDRDYGYTF. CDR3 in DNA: TGTGCCACCACCGACAGGGACTATGGCTACACCTTC.

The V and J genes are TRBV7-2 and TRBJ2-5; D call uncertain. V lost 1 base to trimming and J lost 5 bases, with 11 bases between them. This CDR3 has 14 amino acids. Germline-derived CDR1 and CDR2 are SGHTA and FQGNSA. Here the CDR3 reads CASSLEPGVETQYF. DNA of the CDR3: TGTGCCAGCAGCTTAGAACCCGGTGTGGAGACCCAGTACTTC.

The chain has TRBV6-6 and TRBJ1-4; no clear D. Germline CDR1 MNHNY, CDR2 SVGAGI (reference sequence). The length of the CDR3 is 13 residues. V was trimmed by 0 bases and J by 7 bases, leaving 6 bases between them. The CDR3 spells CASSYSGGEKLFF. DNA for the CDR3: TGTGCCAGCAGTTACTCAGGTGGTGAAAAACTGTTTTTT.

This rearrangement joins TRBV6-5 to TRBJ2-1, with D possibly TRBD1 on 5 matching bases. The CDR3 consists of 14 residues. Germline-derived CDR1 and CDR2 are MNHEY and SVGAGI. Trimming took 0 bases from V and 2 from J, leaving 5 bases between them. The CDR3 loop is CASSYSTAYNEQFF. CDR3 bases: TGTGCCAGCAGTTACTCGACAGCCTACAATGAGCAGTTCTTC.

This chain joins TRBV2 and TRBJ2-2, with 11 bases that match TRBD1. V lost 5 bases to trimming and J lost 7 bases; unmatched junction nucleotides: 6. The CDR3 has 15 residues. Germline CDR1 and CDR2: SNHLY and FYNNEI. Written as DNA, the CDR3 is TGTGCCAGCAGTAGGACAGGGGGCTTGGACGGGGAGCTGTTTTTT. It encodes CASSRTGGLDGELFF.

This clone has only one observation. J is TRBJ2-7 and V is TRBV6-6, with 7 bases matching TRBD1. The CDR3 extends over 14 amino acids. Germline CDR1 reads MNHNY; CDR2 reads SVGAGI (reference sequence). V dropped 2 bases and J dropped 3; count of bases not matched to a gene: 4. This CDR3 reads CASSYRDSYYEQYF. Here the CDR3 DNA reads TGTGCCAGCAGTTACCGGGACAGTTACTACGAGCAGTACTTC.

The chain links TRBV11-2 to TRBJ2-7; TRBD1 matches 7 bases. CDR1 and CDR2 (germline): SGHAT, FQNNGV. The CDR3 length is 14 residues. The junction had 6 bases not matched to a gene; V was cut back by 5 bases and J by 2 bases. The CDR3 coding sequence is TGTGCCAGCAGCCCTCGACAGGGAGCCTACGAGCAGTACTTC. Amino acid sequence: CASSPRQGAYEQYF.

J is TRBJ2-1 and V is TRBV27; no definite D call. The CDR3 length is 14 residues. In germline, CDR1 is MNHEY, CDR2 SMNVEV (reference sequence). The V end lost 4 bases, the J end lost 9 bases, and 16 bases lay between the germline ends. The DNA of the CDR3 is TGTGCCAGCAGTTCCAACACCGTTCCCGGTGAGCAGTTCTTC. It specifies CASSSNTVPGEQFF.

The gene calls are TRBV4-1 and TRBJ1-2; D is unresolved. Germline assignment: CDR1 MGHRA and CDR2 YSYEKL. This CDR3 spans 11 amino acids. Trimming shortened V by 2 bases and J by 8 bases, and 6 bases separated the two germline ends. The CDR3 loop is CASSQLGGYTF. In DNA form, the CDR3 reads TGCGCCAGCAGCCAACTGGGCGGCTACACCTTC.

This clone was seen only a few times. The CDR3 bases are TGCAGCGTTGGGACTAGCGGATACGAGCAGTACTTC. Translation: CSVGTSGYEQYF. V usage is TRBV29-1 and J usage is TRBJ2-7, with 10 bases that match TRBD2. The trim removed 4 bases at V and 4 bases at J, leaving 1 base unmatched. The CDR3 contains 12 residues. Germline V gene data show CDR1 as SQVTM and CDR2 as ANQGSEA.

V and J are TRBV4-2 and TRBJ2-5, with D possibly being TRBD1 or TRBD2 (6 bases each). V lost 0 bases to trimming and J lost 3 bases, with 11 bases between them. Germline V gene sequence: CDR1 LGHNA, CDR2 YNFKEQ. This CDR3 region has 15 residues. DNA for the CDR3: TGTGCCAGCAGCCAAGAGGGGGGCAAAGAAGAGACCCAGTACTTC. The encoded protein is CASSQEGGKEETQYF.

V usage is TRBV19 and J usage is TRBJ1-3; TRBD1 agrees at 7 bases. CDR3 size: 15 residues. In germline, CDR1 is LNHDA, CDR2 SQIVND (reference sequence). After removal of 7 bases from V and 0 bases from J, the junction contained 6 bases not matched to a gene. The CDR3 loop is CASITGTASGNTIYF. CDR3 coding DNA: TGTGCCAGTATTACCGGGACAGCCTCTGGAAACACCATATATTTT.

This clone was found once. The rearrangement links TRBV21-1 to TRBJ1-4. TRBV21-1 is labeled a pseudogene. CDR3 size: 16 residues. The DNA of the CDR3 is TGTGCCAGCAGCAAAGCTCGGGGGCCGGTAAGGGAAAAACTGTTTTTT. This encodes CASSKARGPVREKLFF.

CDR3 residues: CASSLVAGPNTEAFF. CDR3 DNA: TGTGCCAGCAGCTTAGTGGCAGGGCCGAACACTGAAGCTTTCTTT. V usage is TRBV7-6 and J usage is TRBJ1-1, with D maybe TRBD1 (5 bases). Germline V gives CDR1 SGHVS, CDR2 FNYEAQ. V gave up 1 base and J gave up 1 base, with 10 bases separating them. The CDR3 has 15 residues.

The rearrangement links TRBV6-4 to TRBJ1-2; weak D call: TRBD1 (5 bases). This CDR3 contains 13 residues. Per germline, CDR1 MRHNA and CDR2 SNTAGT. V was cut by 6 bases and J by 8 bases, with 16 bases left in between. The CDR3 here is CASSAQPGGGYTF. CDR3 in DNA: TGTGCCAGCAGCGCTCAACCGGGGGGGGGCTACACCTTC.

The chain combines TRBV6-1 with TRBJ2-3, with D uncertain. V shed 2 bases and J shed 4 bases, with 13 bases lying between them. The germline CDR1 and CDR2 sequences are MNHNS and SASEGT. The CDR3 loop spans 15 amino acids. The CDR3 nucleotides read TGTGCCAGCAGTGAATTGGGCCTCAATTCAGATACGCAGTATTTT. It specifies CASSELGLNSDTQYF.

CDR3 protein: CASSLGTSGPYEQYF. For the CDR3, the DNA is TGTGCCAGCAGCTTAGGGACCTCCGGACCCTACGAGCAGTACTTC. This rearrangement joins TRBV11-2 to TRBJ2-7; D uncertain. This CDR3 is built from 15 residues. The germline V and J ends were trimmed by 1 base and 2 bases, with 12 bases remaining between them. CDR1 SGHAT and CDR2 FQNNGV come from the germline V gene.

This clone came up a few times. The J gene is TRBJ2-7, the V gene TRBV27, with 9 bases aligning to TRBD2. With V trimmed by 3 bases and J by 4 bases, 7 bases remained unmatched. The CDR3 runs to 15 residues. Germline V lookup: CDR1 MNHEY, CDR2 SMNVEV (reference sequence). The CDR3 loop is CASSFGREGFYEQYF. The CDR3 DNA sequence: TGTGCCAGCAGTTTCGGGCGGGAGGGCTTTTACGAGCAGTACTTC.

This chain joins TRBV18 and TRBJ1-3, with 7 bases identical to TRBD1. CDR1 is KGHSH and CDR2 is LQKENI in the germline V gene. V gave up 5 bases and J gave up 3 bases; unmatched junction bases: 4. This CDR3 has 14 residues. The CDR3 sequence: CASSLDRIGNTIYF. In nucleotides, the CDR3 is TGTGCCAGCTCATTGGACAGGATTGGAAACACCATATATTTT.